The present entry profiles one T cell receptor beta chain with its context. Which antigen it targets is not known. Per-base quality was not reported, and no clone a single base away is much larger than it. The entry originates in a study of OX40 agonist ivuxolimab in advanced cancers. Study-wide context: Ivuxolimab was a fully human IgG2 agonistic monoclonal antibody targeting the costimulatory receptor OX40 (CD134). The point of sequencing TCRbeta in the periphery was to test whether ivuxolimab changed TCR sequence diversity and drove clonal T-cell expansion. Prior anti-PD-1, anti-PD-L1 or anti-CTLA-4 therapy was permitted, and checkpoint inhibitors had been received by 40% to 50% of dose-escalation patients. The paper covers the monotherapy dose-escalation part of the phase I ivuxolimab trial, which included N of about 56 patients. Partial responses occurred in three dose-escalation patients, of whom one had hepatocellular carcinoma and two had cutaneous melanoma. Intravenous ivuxolimab was administered to patients every 2 weeks at six dose levels: 0.01, 0.1, 0.3, 1.5, 3 and 10 mg/kg. Of the roughly 52 dose-escalation patients, hepatocellular carcinoma was present in roughly 19, melanoma in roughly 15, renal cell carcinoma in 9 and head and neck cancer in 9. In the dose-escalation cohort, around 80% of patients were male, and the mean age was around 65 years with a range of roughly 20 to 85. The research as a whole found: At doses from 0.1 to 3.0 mg/kg, clonal expansion was seen in both CD4+ and CD8+ blood T cells between baseline and week 6. In partial responders in the 0.1-3.0 mg/kg groups, normalized peripheral clonal expansion was found to be among the lowest, especially among CD8+ T cells. Low levels of normalized T-cell clonal expansion were also shown by some nonresponding patients. Which antigens the clonally expanded peripheral T cells were specific for was not determined. After ivuxolimab, CD8+ T cells had more expanded clones than CD4+ T cells on average.

The trial excluded patients who had a history of autoimmune disease or who were on systemic immunosuppression. Peripheral blood for TCR sequencing was collected from all dose cohorts at baseline, on cycle 4 day 1, and on cycle 7 day 1. The samples were drawn from a first-in-human, open-label, multicenter phase I dose-escalation trial of ivuxolimab. Adults with locally advanced or metastatic melanoma, renal cell carcinoma, hepatocellular carcinoma or head and neck squamous cell carcinoma were enrolled in the trial. CD4+ and CD8+ T cells were sorted separately from peripheral blood before TCR sequencing. To sequence the TCRbeta CDR3 region, genomic DNA was isolated from the sorted cells. The immunoSEQ Assay was used to sequence the TCRbeta CDR3 regions. Entries here come from immuneACCESS through TCRdb and include only in-frame sequences with V and J called. Some clones fail to appear in such tables; in the studies checked, an unresolved V gene covers under half of the shortfall, and the cause of the remainder is unknown. The table for this sample lists tens of thousands of clones; 90% to 95% of them were counted only once. The ten largest clones add up to about 15% of the sample.

Looking up the germline V gene yields CDR1 LGHNA and CDR2 YSLEER. The CDR3, cysteine through phenylalanine, is 15 amino acids long. This entry keeps only the CDR3 DNA: 45 bases, framed from base 1. V has 0 bases trimmed and J has 5 bases trimmed; junction bases matching no gene number 4. The receptor chain draws on TRBV4-3 and TRBJ1-1, with 9 junctional bases fitting TRBD1. This material consisted of CD4+ or CD8+ T cells sorted from blood, taken in a trial of the OX40 agonist ivuxolimab. This TCR came from an adult with an advanced solid tumor such as melanoma, head and neck, liver or kidney cancer. CDR3 sequence: CASSQDGQGRTEAFF. The sequenced DNA: TGCGCCAGCAGCCAAGATGGACAGGGGAGAACTGAAGCTTTCTTT.